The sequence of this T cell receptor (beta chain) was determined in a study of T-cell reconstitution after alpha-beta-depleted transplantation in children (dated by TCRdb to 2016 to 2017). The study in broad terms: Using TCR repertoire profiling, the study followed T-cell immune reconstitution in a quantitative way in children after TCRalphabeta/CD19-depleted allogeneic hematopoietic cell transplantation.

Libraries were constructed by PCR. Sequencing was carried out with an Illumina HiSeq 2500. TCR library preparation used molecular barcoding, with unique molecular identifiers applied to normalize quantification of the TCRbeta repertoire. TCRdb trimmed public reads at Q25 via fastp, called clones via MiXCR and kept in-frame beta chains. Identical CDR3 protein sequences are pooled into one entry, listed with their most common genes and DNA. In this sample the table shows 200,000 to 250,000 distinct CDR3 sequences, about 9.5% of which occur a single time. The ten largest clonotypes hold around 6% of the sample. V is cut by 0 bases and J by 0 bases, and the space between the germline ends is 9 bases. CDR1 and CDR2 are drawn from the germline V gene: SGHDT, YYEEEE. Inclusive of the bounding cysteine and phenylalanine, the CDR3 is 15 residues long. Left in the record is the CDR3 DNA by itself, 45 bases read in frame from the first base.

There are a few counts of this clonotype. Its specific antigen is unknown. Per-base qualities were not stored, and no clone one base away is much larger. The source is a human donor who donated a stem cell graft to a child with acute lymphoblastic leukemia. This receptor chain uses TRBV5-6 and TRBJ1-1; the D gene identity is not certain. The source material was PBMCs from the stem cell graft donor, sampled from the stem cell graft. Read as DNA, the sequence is TGTGCCAGCAGCTTGGAATGGGGATTGAACACTGAAGCTTTCTTT. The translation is CASSLEWGLNTEAFF. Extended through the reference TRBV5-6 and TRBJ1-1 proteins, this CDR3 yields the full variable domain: DAGVTQSPTHLIKTRGQQVTLRCSPKSGHDTVSWYQQALGQGPQFIFQYYEEEERQRGNFPDRFSGHQFPNYSSELNVNALLLGDSALYLCASSLEWGLNTEAFFGQGTRLTVV.